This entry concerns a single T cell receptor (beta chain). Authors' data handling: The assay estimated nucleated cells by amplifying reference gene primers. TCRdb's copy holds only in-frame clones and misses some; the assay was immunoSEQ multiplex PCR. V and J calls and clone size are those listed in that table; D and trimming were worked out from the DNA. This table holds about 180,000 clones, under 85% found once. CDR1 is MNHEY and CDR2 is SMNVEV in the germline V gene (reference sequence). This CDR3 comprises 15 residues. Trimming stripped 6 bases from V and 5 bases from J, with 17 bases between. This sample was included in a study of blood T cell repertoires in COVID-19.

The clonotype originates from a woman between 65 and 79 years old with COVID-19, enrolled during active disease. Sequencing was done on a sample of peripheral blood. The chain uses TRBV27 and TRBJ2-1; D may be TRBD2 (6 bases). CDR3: CASSLPGLLHNEQFF. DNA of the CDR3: TGTGCCAGCAGCCTTCCGGGACTTCTTCACAATGAGCAGTTCTTC.